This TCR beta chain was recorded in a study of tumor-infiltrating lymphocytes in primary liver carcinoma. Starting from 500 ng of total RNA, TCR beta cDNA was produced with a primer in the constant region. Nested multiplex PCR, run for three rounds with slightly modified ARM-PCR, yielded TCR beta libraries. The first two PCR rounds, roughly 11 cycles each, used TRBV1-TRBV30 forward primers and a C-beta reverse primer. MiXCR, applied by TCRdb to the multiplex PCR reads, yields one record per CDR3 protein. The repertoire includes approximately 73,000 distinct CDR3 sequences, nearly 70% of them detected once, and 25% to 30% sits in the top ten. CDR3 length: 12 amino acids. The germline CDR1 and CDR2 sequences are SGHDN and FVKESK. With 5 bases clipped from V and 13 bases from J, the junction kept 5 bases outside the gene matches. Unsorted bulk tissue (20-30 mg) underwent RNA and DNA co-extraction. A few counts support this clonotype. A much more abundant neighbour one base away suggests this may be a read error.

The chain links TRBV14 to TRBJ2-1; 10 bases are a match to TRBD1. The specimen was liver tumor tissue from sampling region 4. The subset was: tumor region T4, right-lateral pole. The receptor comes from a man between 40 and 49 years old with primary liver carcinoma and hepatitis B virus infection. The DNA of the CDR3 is TGTGCCAGCAGCTGTGGACAGGGGGGACAGTTCTTC. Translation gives CASSCGQGGQFF.